What follows describes a single TCR beta chain. Antigen specificity is unknown. Repertoires were generated with immunoSEQ multiplex PCR, while TCRdb's copy carries only in-frame clones and drops some. The repertoire holds about a million clones, with roughly 70% as singletons. This entry comes from a study of shared clonotypes between healthy human individuals. The V end lost 8 bases, the J end lost 1 base, and 11 bases lay between the germline ends. In germline, CDR1 is SGHVS, CDR2 FNYEAQ. The CDR3 has 13 residues. Study outcomes and limitations: Sorted-subset sequencing was shown by rarefaction to be incomplete despite large depth.

Sequenced input: memory CD4+ T cells sorted from blood. Subset defined: CD45RA-negative fraction. The TCR originated in a man aged 18-30 years in good health. The V gene is TRBV7-6, the J gene TRBJ1-1; weak D call: TRBD1 (6 bases). CDR3 DNA: TGTGCCAGCTCCGGACAGTCGAACACTGAAGCTTTCTTT. Encoded protein: CASSGQSNTEAFF. The entire variable domain, with the rest obtained from reference TRBV7-6 and TRBJ1-1, is as follows: GAGVSQSPRYKVTKRGQDVALRCDPISGHVSLYWYRQALGQGPEFLTYFNYEAQQDKSGLPNDRFSAERPEGSISTLTIQRTEQRDSAMYRCASSGQSNTEAFFGQGTRLTVV.